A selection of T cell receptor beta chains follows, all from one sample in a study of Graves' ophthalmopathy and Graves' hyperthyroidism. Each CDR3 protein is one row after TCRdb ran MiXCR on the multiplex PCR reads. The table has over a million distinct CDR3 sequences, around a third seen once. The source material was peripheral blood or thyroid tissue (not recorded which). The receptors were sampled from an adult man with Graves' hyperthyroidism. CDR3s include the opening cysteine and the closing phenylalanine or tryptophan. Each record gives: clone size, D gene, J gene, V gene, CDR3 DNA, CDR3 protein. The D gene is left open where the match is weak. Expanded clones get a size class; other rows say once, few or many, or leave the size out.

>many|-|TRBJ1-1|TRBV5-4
TGTGCCAGCAGCAAGCAGAACACTGAAGCTTTCTTT
CASSKQNTEAFF
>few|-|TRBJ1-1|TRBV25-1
TGTGCCAGCAGTGAGAGTACAAGGGGCGTCACTGAAGCTTTCTTT
CASSESTRGVTEAFF
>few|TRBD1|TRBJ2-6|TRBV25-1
TGTGCCAGCATGGGGGCCACCGGGACAGGGGGCTCTGGGGCCAACGTCCTGACTTTC
CASMGATGTGGSGANVLTF
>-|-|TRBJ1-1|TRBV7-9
TGTGCCAGCAGCTTAATAGGTGGGGCTGAAGCTTTCTTT
CASSLIGGAEAFF
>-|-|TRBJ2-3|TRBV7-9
TGTGCCAGCAGCTTATTTGACAGTTCAGATACGCAGTATTTT
CASSLFDSSDTQYF
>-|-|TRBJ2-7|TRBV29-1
TGCAGCGTGCAAAAACAGGGCAGGCAATACTCCTACGAGCAGTACTTC
CSVQKQGRQYSYEQYF
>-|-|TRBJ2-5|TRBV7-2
TGTGCCAGCAGCGACCCGGGGAAGGCCCAGTACTTC
CASSDPGKAQYF
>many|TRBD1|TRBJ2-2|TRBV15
TGTGCCACCAGCGGGGAGACAGGGGGCATCACCGGGGAGCTGTTTTTT
CATSGETGGITGELFF
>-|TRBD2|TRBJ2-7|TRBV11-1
TGTGCCAGCAGCATCGGAGGAGCGGGGGCCCCAGGCAACTACGAGCAGTACTTC
CASSIGGAGAPGNYEQYF
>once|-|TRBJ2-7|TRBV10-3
TGTGCCATCAGTGATAAAACAGGCATCTCCTACGAGCAGTACTTC
CAISDKTGISYEQYF
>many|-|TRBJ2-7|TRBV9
TGTGCCAGCAGTATGGGTGGGACTTACTCCTACGAGCAGTACTTC
CASSMGGTYSYEQYF
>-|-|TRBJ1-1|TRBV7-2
TGTGCCGGCAGCTTAGCAGGCACTGAAGCTTTCTTT
CAGSLAGTEAFF
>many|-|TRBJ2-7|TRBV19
TGTGCCAGTAGTTCATCGGCGGGCCGCGAGCAGTACTTC
CASSSSAGREQYF
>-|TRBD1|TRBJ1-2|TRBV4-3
TGCGCCAGCAGCCAAGCGACAGGGTCCCATGGCTACACCTTC
CASSQATGSHGYTF
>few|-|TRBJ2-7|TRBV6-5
TGTGCCAGCAGTTCCCCCCGCGGAGCTTCAGGGAGGTACGAGCAGTACTTC
CASSSPRGASGRYEQYF
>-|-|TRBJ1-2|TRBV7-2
TGTGCCAGCAGCGCCTCGGAAGGGTATGGCTACACCTTC
CASSASEGYGYTF
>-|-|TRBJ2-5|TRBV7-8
TGTGCCAGCAGCGACTTTGGACAGAACCAAGAGACCCAGTACTTC
CASSDFGQNQETQYF
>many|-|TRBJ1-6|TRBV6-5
TGTGCCAGCAGTGTTGACCGTAATTCACCCCTCCACTTT
CASSVDRNSPLHF
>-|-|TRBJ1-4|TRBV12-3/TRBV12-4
TGTGCCAGCACGTTACGGGGCCAAGCTAATGAAAAACTGTTTTTT
CASTLRGQANEKLFF
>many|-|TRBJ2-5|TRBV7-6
TGTGCCAGCAGTCTGAGTTTGGACCAAGAGACCCAGTACTTC
CASSLSLDQETQYF
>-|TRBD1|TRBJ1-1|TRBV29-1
TGCAGCGCCGAGGACAGGGCGGGGGTCACTGAAGCTTTCTTT
CSAEDRAGVTEAFF
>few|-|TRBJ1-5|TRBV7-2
TGTGCCAGCAGCCCCCCAGGGTTTAGCAATCAGCCCCAGCATTTT
CASSPPGFSNQPQHF
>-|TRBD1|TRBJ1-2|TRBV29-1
TGCAGCGTTGAAGCGGGACAGAACTATGGCTACACCTTC
CSVEAGQNYGYTF
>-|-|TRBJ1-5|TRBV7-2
TGTGCCAGCAGCTTCGCGCGGGAGCTCAAAGAGACCCAGCATTTT
CASSFARELKETQHF
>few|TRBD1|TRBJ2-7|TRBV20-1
TGCAGTGCTCAGGATAGACAGGGGGAAACCTACGAGCAGTACTTC
CSAQDRQGETYEQYF
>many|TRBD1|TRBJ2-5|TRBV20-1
TGCAGTGCCCAGTTGGGACAGGGGGCTCAAGAGACCCAGTACTTC
CSAQLGQGAQETQYF
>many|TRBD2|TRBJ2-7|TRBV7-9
TGTGCCAGCAGCCCCCGGACTAGCGGGAGCCCCTACGAGCAGTACTTC
CASSPRTSGSPYEQYF
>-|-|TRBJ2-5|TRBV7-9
TGTGCCAGCAGCTTGGGGCCCGAGAACGGGGAGACCCAGTACTTC
CASSLGPENGETQYF
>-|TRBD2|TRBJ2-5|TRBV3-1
TGTGCCAGCAGCCAAGATCCGACTAGCGGAGAGACCCAGTACTTC
CASSQDPTSGETQYF
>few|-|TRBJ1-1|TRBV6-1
TGTGCCAGCAGGAAGAATGGACAGAGGAGCACTGAAGCTTTCTTT
CASRKNGQRSTEAFF
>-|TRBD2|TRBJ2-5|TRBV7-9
TGTGCCAGCAGCGGGCGGAGGGCCGGGAGGGAGACCCAGTACTTC
CASSGRRAGRETQYF
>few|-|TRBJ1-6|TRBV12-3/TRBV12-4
TGTGCCAGCAGTTACTACAGGATCTCCTATAATTCACCCCTCCACTTT
CASSYYRISYNSPLHF
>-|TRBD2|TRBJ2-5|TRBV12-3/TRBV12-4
TGTGCCAGCAGTTACTCGATTCCCTGGACTAGCGGAGACCCAGTCGGCCAAGAGACCCAGTACTTC
CASSYSIPWTSGDPVGQETQYF
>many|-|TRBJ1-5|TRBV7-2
TGTGCCAGCAGCTTAGTCGACAGTGTCCAGCCCCAGCATTTT
CASSLVDSVQPQHF
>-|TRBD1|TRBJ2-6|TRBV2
TGTGCCAGCAGGGTGGGACAGGTCTCAGGGGCCAACGTCCTGACTTTC
CASRVGQVSGANVLTF
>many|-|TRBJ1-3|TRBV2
TGTGCCAGGGGAGGGGAGATGAACACCATATATTTT
CARGGEMNTIYF
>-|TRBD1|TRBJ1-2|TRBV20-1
TGCAGTGCTAGCATGCTGGGGACAGGGACTGGAAACACCTTC
CSASMLGTGTGNTF
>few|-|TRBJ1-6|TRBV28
TGTGCCACCCAGAGGGGGGATACTAGCTCACCCCTCCACTTT
CATQRGDTSSPLHF
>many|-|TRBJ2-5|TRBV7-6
TGTGCCAGCAGCTTAGTCGGGAGCCGAGGAGAGACCCAGTACTTC
CASSLVGSRGETQYF
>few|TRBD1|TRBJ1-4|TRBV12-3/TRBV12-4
TGTGCCAGCGGGCCGGGACAGGGGGCGAGATTGGGTGAAAAACTGTTTTTT
CASGPGQGARLGEKLFF
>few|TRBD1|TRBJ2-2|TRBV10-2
TGCGCCAGCATCCCGGGACAGGGGGCCCCCCCCTCCGGGGAGCTGTTTTTT
CASIPGQGAPPSGELFF
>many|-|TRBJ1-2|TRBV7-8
TGTGCCAGCAGCCCGGCGGAGGCGGGGAGGAACTATGGCTACACCTTC
CASSPAEAGRNYGYTF
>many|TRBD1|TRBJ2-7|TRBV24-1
TGTGCCACCAGTCCGACAGGGATCAACGAGCAGTACTTC
CATSPTGINEQYF
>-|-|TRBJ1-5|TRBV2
TGTGCCAGCAGTGAAGGAGGCAGGAGATGGAATCAGCCCCAGCATTTT
CASSEGGRRWNQPQHF
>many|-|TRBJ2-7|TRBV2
TGTGCCATCCCGGTGGTGGCGGGCGCCTACGAGCAGTACTTC
CAIPVVAGAYEQYF
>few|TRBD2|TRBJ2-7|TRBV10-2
TGTGCCAGCAGCCAAGGCACTAGCGGGAGTTCCGAGCAGTACTTC
CASSQGTSGSSEQYF
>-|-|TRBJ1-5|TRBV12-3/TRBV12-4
TGTGCCAGCTCACCCCTGACAGAGAATCAGCCCCAGCATTTT
CASSPLTENQPQHF
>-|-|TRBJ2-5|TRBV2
TGTGCCAGCAGCCAGGGATCTCAAGAGACCAAGTACTTC
CASSQGSQETKYF
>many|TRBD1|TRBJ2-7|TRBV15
TGTGCCACCAGCAGGGGGACAGGGCGACCTCTCTACGAGCAGTACTTC
CATSRGTGRPLYEQYF
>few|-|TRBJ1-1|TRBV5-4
TGTGCCAGCAGGCCCAGCAGGGAAGCTGAAGCTTTCTTT
CASRPSREAEAFF
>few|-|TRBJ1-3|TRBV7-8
TGTGCCAGCAGCTTATATCCCGGGTCAGGGCCCTCTGGAAACACCATATATTTT
CASSLYPGSGPSGNTIYF
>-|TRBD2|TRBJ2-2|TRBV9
TGTGCCAGCAGCGTAGGAATAGCGGGTTCCACCGGGGAGCTGTTTTTT
CASSVGIAGSTGELFF
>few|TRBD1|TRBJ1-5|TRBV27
TGTGCCAGCAGTTCACCAGGGACAGGGGGCAATCAGCCCCAGCATTTT
CASSSPGTGGNQPQHF
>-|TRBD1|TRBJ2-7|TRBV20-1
TGCAGTGCTAGAGGGGGGTCGGGACAGGGGAAGAACGAGCAGTACTTC
CSARGGSGQGKNEQYF
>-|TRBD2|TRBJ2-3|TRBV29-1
TGCAGCGTTGACAAACCGGGTGAACTAGCGGGATACACAGATACGCAGTATTTT
CSVDKPGELAGYTDTQYF